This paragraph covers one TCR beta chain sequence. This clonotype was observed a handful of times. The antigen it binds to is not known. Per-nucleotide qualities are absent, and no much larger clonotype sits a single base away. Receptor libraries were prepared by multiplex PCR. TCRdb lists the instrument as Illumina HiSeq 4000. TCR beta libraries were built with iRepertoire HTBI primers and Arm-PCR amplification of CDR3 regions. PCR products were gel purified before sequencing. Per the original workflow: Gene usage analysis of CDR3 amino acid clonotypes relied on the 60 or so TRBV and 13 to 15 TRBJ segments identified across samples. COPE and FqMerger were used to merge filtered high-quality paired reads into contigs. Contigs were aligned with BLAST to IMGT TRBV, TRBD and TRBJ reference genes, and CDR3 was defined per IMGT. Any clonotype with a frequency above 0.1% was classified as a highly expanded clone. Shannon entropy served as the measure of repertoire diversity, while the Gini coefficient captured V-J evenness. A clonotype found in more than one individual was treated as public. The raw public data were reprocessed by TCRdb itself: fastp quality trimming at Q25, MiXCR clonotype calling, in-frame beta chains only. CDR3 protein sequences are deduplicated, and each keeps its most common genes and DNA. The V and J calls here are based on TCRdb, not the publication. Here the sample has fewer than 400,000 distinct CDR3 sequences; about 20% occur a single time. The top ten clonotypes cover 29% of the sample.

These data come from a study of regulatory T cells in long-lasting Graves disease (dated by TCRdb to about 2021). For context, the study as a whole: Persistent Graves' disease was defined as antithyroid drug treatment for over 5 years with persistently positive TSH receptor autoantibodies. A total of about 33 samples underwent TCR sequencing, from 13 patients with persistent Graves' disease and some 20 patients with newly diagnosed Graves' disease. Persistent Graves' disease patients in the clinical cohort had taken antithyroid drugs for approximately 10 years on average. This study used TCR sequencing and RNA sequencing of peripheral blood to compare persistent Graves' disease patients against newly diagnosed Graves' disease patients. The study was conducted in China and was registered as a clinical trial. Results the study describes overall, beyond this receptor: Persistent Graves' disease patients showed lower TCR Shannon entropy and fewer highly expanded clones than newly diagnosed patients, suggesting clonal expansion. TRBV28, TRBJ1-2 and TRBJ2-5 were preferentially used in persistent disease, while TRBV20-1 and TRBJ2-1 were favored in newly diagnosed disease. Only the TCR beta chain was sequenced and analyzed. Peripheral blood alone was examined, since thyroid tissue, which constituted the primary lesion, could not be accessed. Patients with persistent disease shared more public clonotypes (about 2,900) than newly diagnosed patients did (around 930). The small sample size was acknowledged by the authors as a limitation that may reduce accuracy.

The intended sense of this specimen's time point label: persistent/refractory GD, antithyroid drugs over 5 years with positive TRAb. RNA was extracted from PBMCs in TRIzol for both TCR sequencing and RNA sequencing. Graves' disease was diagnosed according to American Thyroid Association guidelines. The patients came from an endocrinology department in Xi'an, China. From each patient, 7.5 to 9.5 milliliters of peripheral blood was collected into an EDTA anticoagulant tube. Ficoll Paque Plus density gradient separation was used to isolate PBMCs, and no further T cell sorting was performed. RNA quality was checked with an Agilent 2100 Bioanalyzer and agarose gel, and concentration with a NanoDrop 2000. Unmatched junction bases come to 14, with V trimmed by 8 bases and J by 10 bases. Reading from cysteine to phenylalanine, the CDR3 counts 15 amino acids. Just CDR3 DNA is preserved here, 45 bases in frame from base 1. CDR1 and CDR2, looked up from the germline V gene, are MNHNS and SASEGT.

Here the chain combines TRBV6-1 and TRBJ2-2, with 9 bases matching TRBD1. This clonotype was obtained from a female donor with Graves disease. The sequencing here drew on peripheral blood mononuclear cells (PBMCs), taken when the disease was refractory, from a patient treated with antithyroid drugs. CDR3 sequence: CASPKLGTGRAELFF. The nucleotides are TGTGCCAGCCCGAAACTGGGGACAGGGCGGGCGGAGCTGTTTTTT.